The 15 T cell receptor beta chains given below trace back to one sample, sequenced in a study of T cells in pancreatic ductal adenocarcinoma. Surgery without prior neoadjuvant therapy was the treatment of the selected pancreatic ductal adenocarcinoma patients. Assay used: immunoSEQ multiplex PCR; TCRdb lists only in-frame clones, some missing. The sample has about 12,000 clones; more than 80% are singletons. The sample was PBMCs. The receptors shown here come from a human donor with pancreatic ductal adenocarcinoma.

This sequence joins TRBV19 and TRBJ2-2; 9 positions match TRBD2. From germline, CDR1 is LNHDA and CDR2 SQIVND (reference sequence). The CDR3 runs 14 residues. Unmatched junction bases numbered 4, after V lost 8 bases and J lost 3 bases. The CDR3 region has the DNA TGTGCCAGTGCGGGGGGGCGTTACACCGGGGAGCTGTTTTTT. It yields the protein CASAGGRYTGELFF.

The V gene is TRBV7-9, the J gene TRBJ2-3; 10 positions agree with TRBD2. Germline trimming cut 5 bases from V and 0 bases from J; bases unmatched to any gene: 8. Germline assignment: CDR1 SEHNR and CDR2 FQNEAQ (reference sequence). The CDR3 length is 17 residues. CDR3 sequence (DNA): TGTGCCAGCAGCCCCCAGCGGGGGGGAGCTAGCACAGATACGCAGTATTTT. Residues: CASSPQRGGASTDTQYF. Combining the CDR3 with reference TRBV7-9 and TRBJ2-3 gives the whole variable domain DTGVSQNPRHKITKRGQNVTFRCDPISEHNRLYWYRQTLGQGPEFLTYFQNEAQLEKSRLLSDRFSAERPKGSFSTLEIQRTEQGDSAMYLCASSPQRGGASTDTQYFGPGTRLTVL.

The rearrangement uses TRBV21-1 and TRBJ2-7; no DNA check was done on the table's D call, TRBD2. TRBV21-1 constitutes a pseudogene. The CDR3 is 16 amino acids. As DNA, the CDR3 is TGTGCCAGCAGCGAATGGACTAGCGGGGCCCCCTACGAGCAGTACTTC. Translation gives CASSEWTSGAPYEQYF.

The J gene is TRBJ2-7, the V gene TRBV15; a weak D match, TRBD1 (5 bases). Germline V gene sequence: CDR1 LNHNV, CDR2 YYDKDF (reference sequence). CDR3 length: 15 residues. V was trimmed by 0 bases and J by 6 bases, leaving 15 bases between them. This chain's CDR3 is CATSRDQEGAGEQYF. In nucleotides, the CDR3 is TGTGCCACCAGCAGAGATCAAGAAGGGGCAGGCGAGCAGTACTTC.

This clone has just a few counts. Written as DNA, the CDR3 is TGTGCCAGCAGCCCGTACGGGACTAGCGGGGGTAGGGAGCAGTTCTTC. Residues: CASSPYGTSGGREQFF. This chain uses TRBV7-2 with TRBJ2-1; TRBD2 agrees at 14 bases. Germline V gene sequence: CDR1 SGHTA, CDR2 FQGNSA. The V gene end was trimmed by 5 bases and the J gene end by 10 bases; junction bases not matched to a gene: 10. The CDR3 is 16 amino acids. The full variable domain, in which reference TRBV7-2 and TRBJ2-1 provide the parts outside the CDR3, is GAGVSQSPSNKVTEKGKDVELRCDPISGHTALYWYRQSLGQGLEFLIYFQGNSAPDKSGLPSDRFSAERTGGSVSTLTIQRTQQEDSAVYLCASSPYGTSGGREQFFGPGTRLTVL.

The chain couples TRBV19 to TRBJ1-2; 11 bases map to TRBD1. CDR3 size: 13 residues. CDR1 is LNHDA and CDR2 is SQIVND in the germline V gene (reference sequence). V gave up 6 bases and J gave up 7 bases; unmatched junction bases: 4. The CDR3 reads CASRPGTGGGYTF. The CDR3 DNA is TGTGCCAGTAGACCCGGGACAGGGGGTGGCTACACCTTC.

This clone was detected once. The V and J genes are TRBV18 and TRBJ1-2, with 8 bases matching TRBD1. Per the germline V gene, CDR1 is KGHSH and CDR2 is LQKENI. V dropped 2 bases and J dropped 3; count of bases not matched to a gene: 2. The CDR3 contains 14 residues. The CDR3 bases are TGTGCCAGCTCACCAGGACAGGGTTACTATGGCTACACCTTC. Protein sequence: CASSPGQGYYGYTF.

J is TRBJ2-3 and V is TRBV10-1, with D uncertain. CDR3 length equals 12 residues. The V end lost 9 bases, the J end lost 10 bases, and 17 bases lay between the germline ends. Germline loops: CDR1 WNHNN, CDR2 SYGVQD (reference sequence). DNA of the CDR3: TGCGCCAGGCCTTCCCGACGGCGGTCGCAGTATTTT. Translation: CARPSRRRSQYF.

The rearrangement joins TRBV6-4 to TRBJ2-1; D call uncertain. Germline assignment: CDR1 MRHNA and CDR2 SNTAGT. CDR3 length: 15 residues. V was pared by 0 bases and J by 1 base, with 7 bases between. The CDR3 loop reads CASSDSLDSYNEQFF. The DNA for the CDR3 is TGTGCCAGCAGTGACTCCCTAGATTCCTACAATGAGCAGTTCTTC.

In this sample, this clone turned up once. The V gene is TRBV2, the J gene TRBJ1-4, with 7 bases fitting TRBD1. Unmatched junction bases numbered 4, after V lost 4 bases and J lost 8 bases. Germline assignment: CDR1 SNHLY and CDR2 FYNNEI. The CDR3 is 13 residues long. The CDR3 loop is CASSVRGHEKLFF. In DNA form, the CDR3 reads TGTGCCAGCAGTGTTAGGGGGCACGAAAAACTGTTTTTT.

This clone was observed a single time. The chain couples TRBV7-9 to TRBJ2-7; a possible D gene is TRBD1 (6 bases). Trimming cost V 7 bases and J 3 bases, with 10 bases left between them. CDR3 length: 12 residues. Looked up from germline, CDR1 is SEHNR and CDR2 is FQNEAQ (reference sequence). The CDR3 DNA sequence: TGTGCCAGCAACCTACAGGGCTACGAGCAGTACTTC. It specifies CASNLQGYEQYF.

The chain is built from TRBV11-2 and TRBJ2-3, with TRBD2 matching 10 bases. The CDR3 contains 15 residues. Germline CDR1 reads SGHAT; CDR2 reads FQNNGV. V shed 5 bases, J shed 6 bases, and the junction held 8 bases outside the gene matches. The CDR3 coding sequence is TGTGCCAGCAGCCCGAGCGGGAGGGCCTGGGATACGCAGTATTTT. Its protein is CASSPSGRAWDTQYF.

This chain links TRBV5-1 with TRBJ1-1; D might be TRBD1 (5 bases). The V end was cut by 3 bases, the J end by 5 bases, with 14 bases between. Germline CDR1 SGHRS, CDR2 YFSETQ. The CDR3 has 14 amino acids. CDR3 DNA sequence: TGCGCCAGCAGCTGGGCTGAGGGGCCTACTGAAGCTTTCTTT. Protein sequence: CASSWAEGPTEAFF. The full variable domain, rest sourced from reference TRBV5-1 and TRBJ1-1, is KAGVTQTPRYLIKTRGQQVTLSCSPISGHRSVSWYQQTPGQGLQFLFEYFSETQRNKGNFPGRFSGRQFSNSRSEMNVSTLELGDSALYLCASSWAEGPTEAFFGQGTRLTVV.

The chain recombines TRBV15 with TRBJ2-7, with 7 bases identical to TRBD1. V gave up 1 base and J gave up 4 bases; unmatched junction bases: 4. CDR1 LNHNV and CDR2 YYDKDF come from the germline V gene (reference sequence). This CDR3 contains 14 residues. Here the CDR3 DNA reads TGTGCCACCAGCAGAGGGGGACAGAATTACGAGCAGTACTTC. It is translated as CATSRGGQNYEQYF.

J is TRBJ2-1 and V is TRBV7-2; TRBD1 is a possible D gene (6 bases). CDR1 and CDR2 (germline): SGHTA, FQGNSA. The CDR3 spans 16 residues. The V and J ends lost 4 bases and 2 bases respectively, with 15 bases between them. The DNA of the CDR3 is TGTGCCAGCAGCTCAGGGGCCGGGACAACCTACAATGAGCAGTTCTTC. This translates into CASSSGAGTTYNEQFF.